Described below is a single T cell receptor beta chain sequence and its context. The antigen is undetermined. The sample is drawn from a study of beta chain features in type 1 diabetes. cDNA synthesis used the whole RNA isolate, giving expressed TCRB sequences. This table comes from immunoSEQ multiplex PCR, and its TCRdb copy is limited to in-frame clones, with some not included. The data hold 600,000 or so clones, with over 12% observed a single time. Notes on the study in general: Patients with Type 1 diabetes showed moderately but significantly shorter TCRB CDR3s in all four CD4+ subsets.

This CDR3 is built from 19 residues. The germline V gene encodes CDR1 SGHDN and CDR2 FVKESK. The V and J ends lost 2 bases and 3 bases respectively, with 20 bases between them. The rearrangement links TRBV14 to TRBJ2-6; the D is unclear. The source of this sequence is a young man with type 1 diabetes. Sequencing was carried out using naive CD4+ T cells from blood. For the CDR3, the DNA is TGTGCCAGCAGCCAACGTCAGACTTTTAACTCTCTTGGGGCCAACGTCCTGACTTTC. Its translation is CASSQRQTFNSLGANVLTF.